This T cell receptor beta chain was documented in a study of T cells in tuberculosis. Study summary: Sequenced TCRs come from CD1B-GMM tetramer-binding T cells.

Trimming removed 4 bases from V and 11 bases from J, with 15 bases in between. CDR1 and CDR2 (germline): SGHDT, YYEEEE. The CDR3 sequence is 12 residues long. TCRdb's table, derived via immunoSEQ multiplex PCR, lists solely in-frame clones and lacks some. This sample has 20,000 to 25,000 clones, with 85% to 90% found just once. V usage is TRBV5-6 and J usage is TRBJ1-1, with D perhaps matching TRBD1 (5 bases). The sample taken for sequencing was PBMCs. This TCR was recovered from a donor aged 10 to 29 with latent tuberculosis or without tuberculosis infection. The CDR3 bases are TGTGCCAGCAGCCCCGGGGCAGCGGGGGCTTTCTTT. Translating gives CASSPGAAGAFF.